This T cell receptor beta chain was identified during a study of cytomegalovirus exposure and HLA in healthy donors. This clone was seen only a few times. The germline gene is not matched at one end of the junction; a read error may be the cause. The CDR3 is made up of 14 amino acids. Germline loops: CDR1 MNHNS, CDR2 SASEGT. A multiplex PCR was run with 60 Vbeta primers and 13 Jbeta primers. Using immunoSEQ multiplex PCR, the repertoire was profiled, and TCRdb retains in-frame clones only, with some absent. This sample has 100,000 to 120,000 clones, with about 12% found just once. Material: PBMCs. The chain joins TRBV6-1 to TRBJ1-4; TRBD1 is a possible D gene (6 bases). The receptor comes from a man aged 35-49 years in good health and CMV-seropositive. CDR3 region: CASSEARDTLKLFF. The CDR3 DNA sequence: TGTGCCAGCAGCGAAGCCCGGGACACCCTAAAACTGTTTTTT.